The rows below give T cell receptor beta chains drawn from one sample of a study of beta chain features in type 1 diabetes. Profiled with immunoSEQ multiplex PCR; TCRdb holds only in-frame clones, not every one. Counted here are 450,000 or so clones, roughly an eighth occurring once; the ten biggest clones make up 0.035% to 0.05%. The specimen was naive CD4+ T cells from blood. All receptors derive from a woman between 18 and 29 years old in good health. Each CDR3 is given with its conserved first and last residue. The order of the fields is V gene, D gene, clone size, J gene, CDR3 protein, CDR3 DNA. A D gene is named only where the DNA matches it firmly. For some rows the clone size is stated as once, few or many, or as a class when expanded; others skip it.

V gene: TRBV9; D gene: .; clone size: few; J gene: TRBJ1-1; CDR3 protein: CASSVSHSGGTEAFF; CDR3 DNA: TGTGCCAGCAGCGTATCACATTCGGGTGGGACTGAAGCTTTCTTT
V gene: TRBV5-1; D gene: TRBD2; clone size: .; J gene: TRBJ2-3; CDR3 protein: CASGTWEGPTDTQYF; CDR3 DNA: TGCGCCAGCGGCACCTGGGAGGGGCCTACAGATACGCAGTATTTT
V gene: TRBV7-2; D gene: TRBD1; clone size: few; J gene: TRBJ1-6; CDR3 protein: CASSLTGAINSPLHF; CDR3 DNA: TGTGCCAGCAGCTTGACAGGGGCCATCAATTCACCCCTCCACTTT
V gene: TRBV29-1; D gene: TRBD1; clone size: .; J gene: TRBJ2-7; CDR3 protein: CSVGDRPYEQYF; CDR3 DNA: TGCAGCGTGGGGGACAGACCCTACGAGCAGTACTTC
V gene: TRBV5-1; D gene: .; clone size: .; J gene: TRBJ2-5; CDR3 protein: CATRRDLGETQYF; CDR3 DNA: TGCGCCACCCGGCGGGACCTGGGGGAGACCCAGTACTTC
V gene: TRBV18; D gene: .; clone size: .; J gene: TRBJ2-5; CDR3 protein: CASSPSGHQETQYF; CDR3 DNA: TGTGCCAGCTCACCATCGGGTCACCAAGAGACCCAGTACTTC
V gene: TRBV28; D gene: .; clone size: few; J gene: TRBJ2-7; CDR3 protein: CATVGVFYEQYF; CDR3 DNA: TGTGCCACCGTCGGGGTATTTTACGAGCAGTACTTC
V gene: TRBV7-2; D gene: .; clone size: few; J gene: TRBJ2-1; CDR3 protein: CASSLVGSVSSSYNEQFF; CDR3 DNA: TGTGCCAGCAGCTTAGTAGGTTCCGTGTCCAGCTCCTACAATGAGCAGTTCTTC
V gene: TRBV19; D gene: .; clone size: .; J gene: TRBJ2-5; CDR3 protein: CASRRGPQETQYF; CDR3 DNA: TGTGCCAGTAGACGCGGACCCCAAGAGACCCAGTACTTC
V gene: TRBV6-5; D gene: .; clone size: few; J gene: TRBJ2-5; CDR3 protein: CASSSRPVQETQYF; CDR3 DNA: TGTGCCAGCAGTTCTCGACCCGTACAGGAGACCCAGTACTTC
V gene: TRBV7-2; D gene: TRBD1; clone size: few; J gene: TRBJ2-7; CDR3 protein: CASSPDRANEQYF; CDR3 DNA: TGTGCCAGCAGCCCGGACAGGGCTAACGAGCAGTACTTC
V gene: TRBV13; D gene: TRBD1; clone size: .; J gene: TRBJ1-2; CDR3 protein: CASSLQGANYGYTF; CDR3 DNA: TGTGCCAGCAGCCTCCAGGGGGCCAACTATGGCTACACCTTC
V gene: TRBV25-1; D gene: TRBD1; clone size: .; J gene: TRBJ1-1; CDR3 protein: CASSDPTGGESEAFF; CDR3 DNA: TGTGCCAGCAGTGATCCGACAGGGGGCGAATCTGAAGCTTTCTTT
V gene: TRBV13; D gene: .; clone size: few; J gene: TRBJ1-6; CDR3 protein: CASTIRGINSPLHF; CDR3 DNA: TGTGCCAGCACCATTAGGGGCATCAATTCACCCCTCCACTTT
V gene: TRBV9; D gene: .; clone size: .; J gene: TRBJ1-4; CDR3 protein: CASSVQGSNEKLFF; CDR3 DNA: TGTGCCAGCAGCGTACAGGGTTCGAATGAAAAACTGTTTTTT
V gene: TRBV9; D gene: .; clone size: .; J gene: TRBJ2-2; CDR3 protein: CASSTRQPTNTGELFF; CDR3 DNA: TGTGCCAGCAGCACCCGACAGCCCACGAACACCGGGGAGCTGTTTTTT
V gene: TRBV25-1; D gene: TRBD2; clone size: few; J gene: TRBJ2-3; CDR3 protein: CASSARRGGTDTQYF; CDR3 DNA: TGTGCCAGCAGTGCTAGGCGGGGGGGCACAGATACGCAGTATTTT
V gene: TRBV5-4; D gene: TRBD1; clone size: .; J gene: TRBJ2-1; CDR3 protein: CASSLFLGRTGDEQFF; CDR3 DNA: TGTGCCAGCAGCTTGTTCCTCGGGCGGACAGGGGATGAGCAGTTCTTC
V gene: TRBV2; D gene: .; clone size: .; J gene: TRBJ2-5; CDR3 protein: CASSGEVETQYF; CDR3 DNA: TGTGCCAGCAGTGGAGAGGTAGAGACCCAGTACTTC
V gene: TRBV7-7; D gene: TRBD2; clone size: .; J gene: TRBJ2-5; CDR3 protein: CASSRLAGGQTPYF; CDR3 DNA: TGTGCCAGCAGCCGACTAGCGGGGGGCCAAACCCCATACTTC
V gene: TRBV25-1; D gene: .; clone size: few; J gene: TRBJ1-6; CDR3 protein: CASSSDRNINSPLHF; CDR3 DNA: TGTGCCAGCAGTTCTGACAGAAACATTAATTCACCCCTCCACTTT
V gene: TRBV30; D gene: .; clone size: many; J gene: TRBJ1-2; CDR3 protein: CAWSPSTVGYGYTF; CDR3 DNA: TGTGCCTGGAGCCCATCGACAGTGGGGTATGGCTACACCTTC
V gene: TRBV18; D gene: TRBD2; clone size: .; J gene: TRBJ2-1; CDR3 protein: CASSPRLAGPREDEQFF; CDR3 DNA: TGTGCCAGCTCACCACGACTAGCGGGTCCCAGGGAGGATGAGCAGTTCTTC
V gene: TRBV30; D gene: TRBD2; clone size: .; J gene: TRBJ2-1; CDR3 protein: CAWSVRTSAEQFF; CDR3 DNA: TGTGCCTGGAGTGTACGCACTAGCGCTGAGCAGTTCTTC
V gene: TRBV7-2; D gene: TRBD2; clone size: few; J gene: TRBJ2-3; CDR3 protein: CASSFTAGADTQYF; CDR3 DNA: TGTGCCAGCAGCTTCACAGCGGGGGCAGATACGCAGTATTTT
V gene: TRBV19; D gene: .; clone size: few; J gene: TRBJ2-3; CDR3 protein: CASSIGGGRFGTDTQYF; CDR3 DNA: TGTGCCAGTAGTATAGGAGGGGGACGATTCGGCACAGATACGCAGTATTTT
V gene: TRBV14; D gene: .; clone size: .; J gene: TRBJ2-7; CDR3 protein: CASSQLLAVWSEQYF; CDR3 DNA: TGTGCCAGCAGCCAATTGTTAGCGGTCTGGAGCGAGCAGTACTTC
V gene: TRBV19; D gene: .; clone size: .; J gene: TRBJ2-3; CDR3 protein: CASSIGAGMTDTQYF; CDR3 DNA: TGTGCCAGTAGTATTGGGGCAGGGATGACAGATACGCAGTATTTT
V gene: TRBV18; D gene: .; clone size: .; J gene: TRBJ2-5; CDR3 protein: CASSPSTLQETQYF; CDR3 DNA: TGTGCCAGCTCACCTTCGACACTTCAAGAGACCCAGTACTTC
V gene: TRBV5-1; D gene: .; clone size: few; J gene: TRBJ2-7; CDR3 protein: CASSTTRNEQYF; CDR3 DNA: TGCGCCAGCAGCACGACACGAAATGAGCAGTACTTC
V gene: TRBV5-4; D gene: .; clone size: .; J gene: TRBJ1-3; CDR3 protein: CASSLDSGNTIYF; CDR3 DNA: TGTGCCAGCAGCTTGGACAGCGGAAACACCATATATTTT
V gene: TRBV5-4; D gene: .; clone size: few; J gene: TRBJ2-1; CDR3 protein: CASRDAGTNEQFF; CDR3 DNA: TGTGCCAGCAGGGATGCCGGGACGAATGAGCAGTTCTTC
V gene: TRBV29-1; D gene: .; clone size: .; J gene: TRBJ1-2; CDR3 protein: CSVEPGGKVEGYTF; CDR3 DNA: TGCAGCGTTGAACCCGGGGGCAAGGTCGAGGGCTACACCTTC
V gene: TRBV7-6; D gene: TRBD2; clone size: few; J gene: TRBJ2-1; CDR3 protein: CASSPLAGGNNEQFF; CDR3 DNA: TGTGCCAGCAGCCCCCTAGCGGGGGGCAACAATGAGCAGTTCTTC
V gene: TRBV2; D gene: TRBD1; clone size: few; J gene: TRBJ2-3; CDR3 protein: CASSPTGGQDF; CDR3 DNA: TGTGCCAGCAGTCCCACTGGGGGACAGGACTTT
V gene: TRBV29-1; D gene: TRBD2; clone size: .; J gene: TRBJ2-2; CDR3 protein: CSVEGLAPANTGELFF; CDR3 DNA: TGCAGCGTTGAAGGACTAGCGCCCGCGAACACCGGGGAGCTGTTTTTT
V gene: TRBV7-9; D gene: .; clone size: .; J gene: TRBJ2-2; CDR3 protein: CASSLRFGRNTGELFF; CDR3 DNA: TGTGCCAGCAGCTTAAGGTTTGGCCGGAACACCGGGGAGCTGTTTTTT
V gene: TRBV30; D gene: .; clone size: many; J gene: TRBJ2-7; CDR3 protein: CASRGYRLYEQYF; CDR3 DNA: TGTGCCTCCCGAGGGTACCGCCTCTACGAGCAGTACTTC
V gene: TRBV7-2; D gene: .; clone size: few; J gene: TRBJ2-7; CDR3 protein: CASSLLLTIHEQYF; CDR3 DNA: TGTGCCAGCAGCCTATTGTTAACTATTCACGAGCAGTACTTC
V gene: TRBV18; D gene: .; clone size: .; J gene: TRBJ1-1; CDR3 protein: CASSPPNWGTEAFF; CDR3 DNA: TGTGCCAGCTCACCACCAAACTGGGGGACTGAAGCTTTCTTT
V gene: TRBV7-3; D gene: .; clone size: .; J gene: TRBJ1-2; CDR3 protein: CASSLTPEGTHTF; CDR3 DNA: TGTGCCAGCAGCTTAACGCCAGAGGGCACCCACACCTTC
V gene: TRBV7-9; D gene: .; clone size: few; J gene: TRBJ1-1; CDR3 protein: CASSLPPGNTEAFF; CDR3 DNA: TGTGCCAGCAGCTTACCCCCCGGTAACACTGAAGCTTTCTTT
V gene: TRBV4-1; D gene: TRBD2; clone size: .; J gene: TRBJ2-1; CDR3 protein: CASSLRPGLAGSSYNEQFF; CDR3 DNA: TGCGCCAGCAGCCTGCGACCGGGACTAGCGGGGAGCTCCTACAATGAGCAGTTCTTC
V gene: TRBV5-6; D gene: .; clone size: .; J gene: TRBJ2-7; CDR3 protein: CASSLAPNRVWALGAEQYF; CDR3 DNA: TGTGCCAGCAGCTTGGCGCCTAACCGGGTCTGGGCCCTAGGAGCCGAGCAGTACTTC
V gene: TRBV7-9; D gene: .; clone size: few; J gene: TRBJ1-1; CDR3 protein: CASSLPQKEAFF; CDR3 DNA: TGTGCCAGCAGCTTACCCCAGAAAGAAGCTTTCTTT
V gene: TRBV9; D gene: TRBD2; clone size: .; J gene: TRBJ2-1; CDR3 protein: CASSVASGGRDEQFF; CDR3 DNA: TGTGCCAGCAGCGTAGCTAGCGGGGGTCGTGATGAGCAGTTCTTC
V gene: TRBV18; D gene: .; clone size: few; J gene: TRBJ1-2; CDR3 protein: CASSGMDIYYGYTF; CDR3 DNA: TGTGCCAGCTCAGGGATGGACATTTACTATGGCTACACCTTC
V gene: TRBV29-1; D gene: .; clone size: .; J gene: TRBJ2-1; CDR3 protein: CSVGALDGSYNEQFF; CDR3 DNA: TGCAGCGTTGGGGCATTGGACGGCTCCTACAATGAGCAGTTCTTC
V gene: TRBV7-9; D gene: .; clone size: once; J gene: TRBJ2-5; CDR3 protein: CASTSRAGETQYF; CDR3 DNA: TGTGCCAGCACTAGTAGAGCGGGAGAGACCCAGTACTTC
V gene: TRBV10-3; D gene: TRBD1; clone size: .; J gene: TRBJ2-1; CDR3 protein: CAISGTGDNEQFF; CDR3 DNA: TGTGCCATCAGCGGGACAGGCGACAATGAGCAGTTCTTC
V gene: TRBV30; D gene: TRBD1; clone size: few; J gene: TRBJ2-7; CDR3 protein: CAWSPWTGSHEQYF; CDR3 DNA: TGTGCCTGGAGTCCCTGGACAGGGTCCCACGAGCAGTACTTC
V gene: TRBV7-2; D gene: TRBD2; clone size: .; J gene: TRBJ2-1; CDR3 protein: CASSNSSGVLRFF; CDR3 DNA: TGTGCCAGCAGCAACTCTAGCGGGGTGTTAAGGTTCTTC
V gene: TRBV7-2; D gene: TRBD2; clone size: few; J gene: TRBJ2-5; CDR3 protein: CASSLAGFGETQYF; CDR3 DNA: TGTGCCAGCAGCCTAGCGGGATTCGGGGAGACCCAGTACTTC
V gene: TRBV4-1; D gene: TRBD2; clone size: few; J gene: TRBJ2-5; CDR3 protein: CASSQGRGSGELQETQYF; CDR3 DNA: TGCGCCAGCAGCCAAGGCAGAGGTAGCGGGGAGCTCCAAGAGACCCAGTACTTC
V gene: TRBV7-9; D gene: TRBD2; clone size: .; J gene: TRBJ2-1; CDR3 protein: CASSLVTVTSGDNEQFF; CDR3 DNA: TGTGCCAGCAGCTTAGTAACGGTGACTAGCGGAGACAATGAGCAGTTCTTC
V gene: TRBV5-1; D gene: .; clone size: .; J gene: TRBJ2-6; CDR3 protein: CASSSGDAGGNVLTF; CDR3 DNA: TGCGCCAGCAGCTCAGGGGATGCTGGGGGAAACGTCCTGACTTTC
V gene: TRBV4-3; D gene: .; clone size: few; J gene: TRBJ2-3; CDR3 protein: CASSQEYWATRSSTDTQYF; CDR3 DNA: TGCGCCAGCAGCCAAGAATATTGGGCTACGCGGTCTAGCACAGATACGCAGTATTTT